Below, 10 T cell receptor beta chains from the same sample are listed, as sequenced in a study of T cells in localized non-small cell lung cancer. TCRdb keeps only in-frame clones here, not all; method: immunoSEQ multiplex PCR. Of over 30,000 clones in the sample, approximately 90% were seen once. The material sequenced was peripheral blood, taken before any cancer treatment. All receptors come from a male donor older than 55 with stage III lung adenocarcinoma.

This chain uses TRBV5-1 with TRBJ2-5, with D possibly being TRBD2 (6 bases). The CDR3 has 13 residues. Trimming shortened V by 4 bases and J by 2 bases, and 9 bases separated the two germline ends. The germline V gene has CDR1 SGHRS and CDR2 YFSETQ. The CDR3 region is CASSGGTQETQYF. The CDR3 DNA reads TGCGCCAGCAGCGGCGGGACTCAAGAGACCCAGTACTTC.

The chain joins TRBV19 to TRBJ1-1, with D possibly being TRBD1 (6 bases). The V and J ends lost 6 bases and 2 bases respectively, with 16 bases between them. This CDR3 comprises 15 residues. Germline V CDR1 and CDR2: LNHDA, SQIVND (reference sequence). The CDR3 loop is CASSQTGSPNTEAFF. CDR3 sequence (DNA): TGTGCCAGTAGCCAAACAGGGAGCCCAAACACTGAAGCTTTCTTT.

This clone was seen once. The rearrangement uses TRBV7-9 and TRBJ1-1, with D perhaps TRBD1 (6 bases). The germline CDR1 and CDR2 sequences are SEHNR and FQNEAQ (reference sequence). The CDR3 runs to 15 residues. Trimming shortened V by 6 bases and J by 0 bases, and 14 bases separated the two germline ends. The CDR3: CASRRGDRLNTEAFF. Here the CDR3 DNA reads TGTGCCAGCAGGCGAGGCGACAGGCTGAACACTGAAGCTTTCTTT.

About this clone itself: Lacking the conserved final phenylalanine or tryptophan, this CDR3 likely reflects a read error. No DNA is shown, since the ends of the CDR3 on it are uncertain; the CDR3 is the one TCRdb lists. The CDR3 loop is CASRGEGQRSFL. This chain links TRBV2 with TRBJ1-4. Germline lookup yields CDR1 SNHLY and CDR2 FYNNEI. Both ends counted, the CDR3 spans 12 residues.

This clone has only a few counts. The rearrangement joins TRBV7-6 to TRBJ2-7; D unresolved. The germline CDR1 and CDR2 sequences are SGHVS and FNYEAQ. V was pared by 2 bases and J by 1 base, with 9 bases between. CDR3 length: 14 residues. DNA of the CDR3: TGTGCCAGCAGCTTATTGTATGGGTCCTACGAGCAGTACTTC. Protein sequence: CASSLLYGSYEQYF. Full variable domain (outside the CDR3, taken from reference TRBV7-6 and TRBJ2-7): GAGVSQSPRYKVTKRGQDVALRCDPISGHVSLYWYRQALGQGPEFLTYFNYEAQQDKSGLPNDRFSAERPEGSISTLTIQRTEQRDSAMYRCASSLLYGSYEQYFGPGTRLTVT.

V is TRBV6-5 and J is TRBJ1-2; TRBD1 aligns across 10 bases. From germline, CDR1 is MNHEY and CDR2 SVGAGI. After removal of 6 bases from V and 8 bases from J, the junction contained 9 bases not matched to a gene. This CDR3 comprises 14 residues. The CDR3 loop is CASRPAGQGQGYTF. The CDR3 DNA follows: TGTGCCAGCAGGCCCGCGGGACAGGGGCAAGGCTACACCTTC.

The chain links TRBV18 to TRBJ1-1; 10 nucleotides align to TRBD1. The CDR3 consists of 13 residues. Looked up from germline, CDR1 is KGHSH and CDR2 is LQKENI. V was pared by 6 bases and J by 11 bases, with 9 bases of the junction left unmatched. For the CDR3, the DNA is TGTGCCAGCTCCCAGAAGGACAGGGGGGTGGCTTTCTTT. Residues: CASSQKDRGVAFF.

The chain is built from TRBV6-1 and TRBJ2-2; no clear D gene. CDR3 length equals 15 residues. From germline, CDR1 is MNHNS and CDR2 SASEGT. The V and J ends lost 1 base and 2 bases respectively, with 8 bases between them. The CDR3 sequence is CASSEGYDNTGELFF. The CDR3 coding sequence is TGTGCCAGCAGTGAAGGATATGACAACACCGGGGAGCTGTTTTTT.

The CDR3 nucleotides are TGCAGTGCCCCCTGGAACACTGAAGCTTTCTTT. The encoded protein is CSAPWNTEAFF. V is TRBV20-1 and J is TRBJ1-1; D gene unclear. The CDR3 consists of 11 residues. Germline CDR1 DFQATT, CDR2 SNEGSKA (reference sequence). V lost 6 bases, J lost 1 base, and 6 bases lay in between.

The rearrangement uses TRBV10-1 and TRBJ2-1; the match to TRBD2 covers 14 bases. The CDR3 loop spans 15 amino acids. CDR1 WNHNN and CDR2 SYGVQD come from the germline V gene (reference sequence). The V gene end was trimmed by 5 bases and the J gene end by 7 bases; junction bases not matched to a gene: 4. CDR3 nucleotides: TGCGCCAGCAGTTCGGGACTAGCGGGAGAGAATGAGCAGTTCTTC. It translates to CASSSGLAGENEQFF.